This paragraph covers one T cell receptor (beta chain) sequence. Its antigen is unknown. This sample stems from a study of T cell responses to AZD1222 COVID-19 vaccine. Study-level background: Timing groups of about 4 and about 12 weeks for second doses were pooled.

Repertoires were generated with immunoSEQ multiplex PCR, while TCRdb's copy carries only in-frame clones and drops some. Of about 100,000 clones in the sample, about 90% are singletons; the top ten hold more than 15%. Study findings and constraints: Samples come after the peak T cell response, not at day 14.

Trimming left V 4 bases short and J 3 bases short, with 16 bases between. CDR1 SGHRS and CDR2 YFSETQ come from the germline V gene. This CDR3 region has 15 residues. The TCR sequence derives from an adult in good health. Here the sequenced sample was peripheral blood, taken on day 0 of AZD1222 vaccination. V gene TRBV5-1 combines with J gene TRBJ1-1; tentatively, D is TRBD1 (6 bases). The CDR3 sequence is CASSRSQGRDTEAFF. The CDR3 coding sequence is TGCGCCAGCAGCCGCTCACAGGGTAGAGACACTGAAGCTTTCTTT.